This T cell receptor (beta chain) comes out of a study of metastatic and nonmetastatic thyroid tumors (dated by TCRdb to the early 2020s). Regarding the research as a whole: For patients with malignant and with benign thyroid disease, the researchers compared repertoires between peripheral blood samples and tumor or nodule tissue samples.

None of the patients had been given any treatment before thyroid surgery. Patient clinical samples collected from about 2011 to 2019 were retrospectively analysed using T-cell receptor beta sequencing. Library prep was done by PCR. The sequencing machine was an Illumina HiSeq 4000. High-throughput sequencing was used to profile the CDR3 region of the TCR beta-chain in every patient. In the source study's methods: CDR3 differences across clinicopathological groups were used to build a classifier for discriminating distant-metastatic papillary thyroid cancer patients. The Shannon index was used to measure repertoire diversity, and the Morisita-Horn index was used to measure how similar tumor and blood repertoires were. Using fastp at Q25 and MiXCR, TCRdb reprocessed the public reads and kept productive beta chains. The V and J calls follow TCRdb's processing rather than the paper's. The sample profile shows 11,000 to 15,000 clones; approximately 28% of them were found once. The leading ten clones occupy about a fifth of the sample.

This clone was found many times. Its antigen is not yet known. Base qualities are not provided; no much larger clone lies one nucleotide away. Results and caveats for the whole study, not just this receptor: In both blood and tumor samples, malignant tumors were reported to have significantly higher TCR beta diversity than benign nodules.

The CDR3 contains 15 residues, cysteine and phenylalanine counted. Just the 45-base CDR3 DNA is kept, in frame starting at base 1. Taken from the germline V gene (reference sequence), the CDR1 and CDR2 loops are DFQATT and SNEGSKA. V and J lose 6 bases and 2 bases, and a span of 16 bases separates them. The sequence came from a female donor with papillary thyroid cancer or a benign thyroid nodule (not recorded which). Some clones in this sample may be carry-over from other donors' samples. The receptor chain draws on TRBV20-1 and TRBJ2-2; the D segment could be TRBD1, given 6 matching bases. The sequencing input was tumor tissue. CDR3 region: CSAENRDTNTGELFF. The nucleotides read TGCAGTGCAGAAAACCGGGACACTAACACCGGGGAGCTGTTTTTT.